A selection of T cell receptor beta chains follows, all from one sample in a study of T cell responses to AZD1222 COVID-19 vaccine. Some clones are missing from TCRdb's copy, which holds only in-frame ones; the method was immunoSEQ multiplex PCR. In the table there are over 110,000 clones, around nine tenths of which are singletons. This specimen consisted of peripheral blood, obtained 28 days after the second AZD1222 dose. The receptors here all came from an adult who received the AZD1222 COVID-19 vaccine. The CDR3 runs from the conserved cysteine through the conserved F or W.

13	TRBV30	TRBJ1-1	CAWSGLGAAVAFF
14	TRBV5-1	TRBJ2-3	CASSLVSTADTQYF
13	TRBV28	TRBJ2-5	CASTEDTPRTQYF
16	TRBV4-2	TRBJ2-2	CASSLFWDRGTGELFF
14	TRBV21-1	TRBJ1-4	CASSKGTGDEKLFF
13	TRBV7-2	TRBJ2-5	CASSYQGYETQYF
13	TRBV12-3/TRBV12-4	TRBJ1-1	CASTLGVDLMAFF
13	TRBV19	TRBJ2-3	CASSGGVTDTQYF
15	TRBV6-1	TRBJ1-5	CASSERRGLNQPQHF
15	TRBV6-2/TRBV6-3	TRBJ2-3	CASSYSSESTDTQYF
13	TRBV3-1/TRBV3-2	TRBJ1-5	CASSQDLNQPQHF
16	TRBV14	TRBJ2-1	CASKESGMSSYNEQFF
17	TRBV18	TRBJ2-2	CASSPTGSLPNTGELFF
17	TRBV6-2/TRBV6-3	TRBJ1-5	CASSYSSGRVSNQPQHF
15	TRBV19	TRBJ1-6	CASSIGPNSYSPLHF
15	TRBV6-5	TRBJ1-6	CASSFVGQRNSPLHF
15	TRBV15	TRBJ1-5	CATSSRDRARQPQHF
14	TRBV7-3	TRBJ1-1	CASSSPGRNTEAFF
13	TRBV4-2	TRBJ1-1	CASSQDRRTEAFF
16	TRBV5-8	TRBJ1-3	CASSLVDLTSGNTIYF
12	TRBV6-1	TRBJ1-2	CAIHRGPVGYTF
15	TRBV30	TRBJ1-5	CAWSVNAGGGQPQHF